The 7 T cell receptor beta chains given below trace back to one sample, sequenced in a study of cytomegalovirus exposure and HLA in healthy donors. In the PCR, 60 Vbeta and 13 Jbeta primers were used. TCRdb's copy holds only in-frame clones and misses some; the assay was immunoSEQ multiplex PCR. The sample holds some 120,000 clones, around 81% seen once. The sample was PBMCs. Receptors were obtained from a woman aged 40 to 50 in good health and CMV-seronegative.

The CDR3 DNA is TGTGCCAGCAGTCTCTCGGACAGGGTTGGGGCGGAAGAGCAGTTCTTC. This codes for CASSLSDRVGAEEQFF. The J gene is TRBJ2-1, the V gene TRBV27; TRBD1 matches at 8 bases. With V trimmed by 5 bases and J by 10 bases, 16 bases remained unmatched. The CDR3 has 16 residues. Germline CDR1 MNHEY, CDR2 SMNVEV (reference sequence).

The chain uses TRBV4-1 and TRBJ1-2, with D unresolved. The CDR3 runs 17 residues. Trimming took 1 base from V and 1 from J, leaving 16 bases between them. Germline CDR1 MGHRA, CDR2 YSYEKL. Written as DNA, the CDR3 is TGCGCCAGCAGCCAAGGCCCGGGGTCGGTAATTAACTATGGCTACACCTTC. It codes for CASSQGPGSVINYGYTF.

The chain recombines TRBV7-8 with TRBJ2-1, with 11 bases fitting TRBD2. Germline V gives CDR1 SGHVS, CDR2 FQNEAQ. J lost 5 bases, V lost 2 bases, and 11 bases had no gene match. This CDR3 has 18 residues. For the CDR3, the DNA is TGTGCCAGCAGCTTAAGAGGACTAGCGGGTATAGGGGACAATGAGCAGTTCTTC. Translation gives CASSLRGLAGIGDNEQFF.

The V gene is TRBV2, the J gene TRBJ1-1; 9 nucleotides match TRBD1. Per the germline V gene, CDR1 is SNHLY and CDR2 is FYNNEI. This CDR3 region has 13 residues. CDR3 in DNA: TGTGCGAACAGGGGGCGCGGTGACAGTCAAGCTTTCTTT. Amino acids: CANRGRGDSQAFF.

For the CDR3, the DNA is TGTGCCAGCAGGTTAGCGGGAGACTATGGAGAGACCCAGTACTTC. As protein: CASRLAGDYGETQYF. The chain couples TRBV21-1 to TRBJ2-5; the table's TRBD2 call for D was not verified on the DNA. TRBV21-1 corresponds to a pseudogene. The CDR3 runs to 15 residues.

The CDR3 is CASRGGVGEQYF. As DNA, the CDR3 is TGTGCCAGCAGGGGAGGGGTGGGGGAGCAGTACTTC. The rearrangement joins TRBV28 to TRBJ2-7, with 7 bases lining up with TRBD2. Germline-derived CDR1 and CDR2 are MDHEN and SYDVKM. The CDR3 runs 12 residues. Trimming took 6 bases from V and 7 from J; bases not matched to a gene: 6.

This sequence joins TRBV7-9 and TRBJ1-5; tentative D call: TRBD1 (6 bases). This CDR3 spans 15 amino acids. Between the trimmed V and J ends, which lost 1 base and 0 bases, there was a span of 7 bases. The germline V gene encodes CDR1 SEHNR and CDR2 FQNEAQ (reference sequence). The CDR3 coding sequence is TGTGCCAGCAGCTTAGACAGGGTTAGCAATCAGCCCCAGCATTTT. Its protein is CASSLDRVSNQPQHF.